Listed below are T cell receptor beta chains from one sample, sequenced in a study of T cell repertoires in cytomegalovirus infection. These receptors' targets are unknown. Via MiXCR, TCRdb re-called the reads, giving one row per CDR3 protein. The sample contains around 81,000 distinct CDR3 sequences, roughly 40% of which appear only once. The sample here was CD8+ T cells from cultured PBMCs, taken from culture after CMV antigen stimulation. The source is a human donor in good health (CMV status not recorded). Some clones in this sample may be carry-over from other donors' samples. Both conserved end residues are part of each CDR3. A D gene is named only where the DNA matches it firmly. Clone size is not always given. Where it is, it says once, few, many or a class for expanded clones.

v_call	clone_size	j_call	d_call	cdr3_aa	cdr3_nt
TRBV12-3/TRBV12-4	few	TRBJ1-1	-	CASNNRVWAEAFF	TGTGCCAGCAACAACAGGGTATGGGCTGAAGCTTTCTTT
TRBV9	-	TRBJ2-7	TRBD2	CASSLWSSGGLYEQYF	TGTGCCAGCAGCTTGTGGTCTAGCGGGGGTCTGTACGAGCAGTACTTC
TRBV28	-	TRBJ1-2	-	CASRPDTIIYGYTF	TGTGCCAGCAGACCAGACACGATCATCTATGGCTACACCTTC
TRBV10-3	-	TRBJ2-3	TRBD1	CAISEGTGGPDTQYF	TGTGCCATCAGTGAGGGTACAGGGGGACCAGATACGCAGTATTTT
TRBV7-2	many	TRBJ1-1	-	CASSLAGVGTEAFF	TGTGCCAGCAGCTTAGCCGGAGTCGGCACTGAAGCTTTCTTT
TRBV7-6	-	TRBJ1-6	TRBD1	CASSLTGGDIYSPLHF	TGTGCCAGCAGCTTAACAGGGGGCGATATTTATTCACCCCTCCACTTT
TRBV6-6	-	TRBJ1-1	-	CASYNGTSYSTLNTEAFF	TGTGCCAGCTACAATGGGACTTCTTATTCTACCTTGAACACTGAAGCTTTCTTT
TRBV5-6	-	TRBJ2-3	-	CASSLGGGASTDTQYF	TGTGCCAGCAGCTTGGGTGGGGGGGCCTCGACAGATACGCAGTATTTT
TRBV11-1	-	TRBJ1-1	-	CASSLQGYGPEAFF	TGTGCCAGCAGCTTGCAGGGATACGGTCCTGAAGCTTTCTTT
TRBV4-3	-	TRBJ1-2	TRBD1	CASSPVGQEGYTF	TGCGCCAGCAGCCCAGTAGGACAGGAGGGCTACACCTTC
TRBV4-3	few	TRBJ2-3	-	CASSQERAGSVTDTQYF	TGCGCCAGCAGCCAAGAGAGGGCAGGTTCCGTCACAGATACGCAGTATTTT
TRBV7-9	-	TRBJ2-7	-	CASSFIGSYEQYF	TGTGCCAGCAGCTTTATTGGCAGCTACGAGCAGTACTTC
TRBV6-5	-	TRBJ1-1	-	CASSPPPVPSAEAFF	TGTGCCAGCAGTCCCCCGCCAGTCCCCTCGGCTGAAGCTTTCTTT
TRBV2	-	TRBJ1-1	-	CASSAGSAYTEAFF	TGTGCCAGCAGTGCCGGGTCGGCGTACACTGAAGCTTTCTTT
TRBV5-4	-	TRBJ2-7	TRBD1	CASSRRDRELYEQYF	TGTGCCAGCAGCCGTCGGGACAGGGAACTCTACGAGCAGTACTTC
TRBV6-5	few	TRBJ2-7	-	CASSATPTYRVQNEQYF	TGTGCCAGCAGTGCAACTCCAACGTACAGGGTTCAAAACGAGCAGTACTTC